Listed below are T cell receptor beta chains from one sample, sequenced in a study of CD8+ T cells in alopecia areata. Clones were sequenced by immunoSEQ multiplex PCR, and TCRdb holds only the in-frame ones, with some missing. This table holds about 130,000 clones, about 47% found once. The sample consisted of CD8+ T cells sorted from blood, taken at week 0. These TCRs come from a human donor with alopecia areata. Both conserved end residues are part of each CDR3. The D gene is left open where the match is weak. Only some rows state a clone size, as once, few, many or a class for expanded clones.

v_gene	d_gene	abundance	j_gene	CDR3nt	CDR3aa
TRBV2	TRBD2	NA	TRBJ2-3	TGTGCCAGCAGTGGAAGCGGGGGATTATCCACAGATACGCAGTATTTT	CASSGSGGLSTDTQYF
TRBV7-2	NA	NA	TRBJ2-2	TGTGCCAGCAGTCGATCCGGGGAGCTGTTTTTT	CASSRSGELFF
TRBV9	TRBD1	NA	TRBJ1-2	TGTGCCAGCAGCGGGGGACAGGGGTTGGGCTACACCTTC	CASSGGQGLGYTF
TRBV6-1	TRBD1	NA	TRBJ2-7	TGTGCCAGCAGTGAACCGGACAGGGCGGCCTACGAGCAGTACTTC	CASSEPDRAAYEQYF
TRBV30	NA	NA	TRBJ1-2	TGTGCCTGGAGCATTGTGGGGGCGGGGAAAAAGAACTATGGCTACACCTTC	CAWSIVGAGKKNYGYTF
TRBV5-1	NA	once	TRBJ2-5	TGCGCCAGCAGCTTGGAGGGACTCCAAACCCAGTACTTC	CASSLEGLQTQYF
TRBV5-4	TRBD2	few	TRBJ2-5	TGTGCTATTCTGGTCCTAGCGGAGGAGACCCAGTACTTC	CAILVLAEETQYF
TRBV7-9	TRBD1	NA	TRBJ1-1	TGTGCCAGCACCAAAGGGGGCAACACTGAAGCTTTCTTT	CASTKGGNTEAFF
TRBV6-4	TRBD2	few	TRBJ2-3	TGTGCCAGCAGTCCAACTAGCGGGGGCACAGATACGCAGTATTTT	CASSPTSGGTDTQYF
TRBV7-9	NA	few	TRBJ1-1	TGTGCCAGCAGCCGACAAAACACTGAAGCTTTCTTT	CASSRQNTEAFF
TRBV27	NA	few	TRBJ1-2	TGTGCCAGCAGGCCGGACACAACCCCCGCGAATGGCTACACCTTC	CASRPDTTPANGYTF
TRBV7-8	TRBD2	NA	TRBJ2-1	TGTGCCAGCAGCGTTAGCGGGTTCTCCTACAATGAGCAGTTCTTC	CASSVSGFSYNEQFF
TRBV4-3	NA	NA	TRBJ1-2	TGCGCCAGCAGCCGAGACAAAGAAAGTTGGGGCTTGGAGGGCTACACCTTC	CASSRDKESWGLEGYTF
TRBV30	TRBD2	few	TRBJ2-1	TGTGCCTGGCGAGGGACTACCTCCTCCTACAATGAGCAGTTCTTC	CAWRGTTSSYNEQFF